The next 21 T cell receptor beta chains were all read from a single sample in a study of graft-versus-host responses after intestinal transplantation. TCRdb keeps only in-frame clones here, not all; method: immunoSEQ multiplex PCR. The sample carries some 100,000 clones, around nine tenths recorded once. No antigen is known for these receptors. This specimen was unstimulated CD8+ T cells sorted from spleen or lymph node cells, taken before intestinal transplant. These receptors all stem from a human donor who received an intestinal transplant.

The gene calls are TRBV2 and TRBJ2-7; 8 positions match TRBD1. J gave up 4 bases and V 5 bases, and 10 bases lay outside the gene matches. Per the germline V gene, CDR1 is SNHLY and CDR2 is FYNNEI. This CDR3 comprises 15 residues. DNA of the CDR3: TGTGCCAGCAGTTGGCGGGACAGGTTTAGGTACGAGCAGTACTTC. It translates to CASSWRDRFRYEQYF.

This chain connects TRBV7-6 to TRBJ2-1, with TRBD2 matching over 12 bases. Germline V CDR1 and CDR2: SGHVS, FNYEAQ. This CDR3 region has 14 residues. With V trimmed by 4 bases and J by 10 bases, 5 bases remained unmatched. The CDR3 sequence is CASSSMTSGREQFF. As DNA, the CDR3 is TGTGCCAGCAGCTCCATGACTAGCGGGAGAGAGCAGTTCTTC.

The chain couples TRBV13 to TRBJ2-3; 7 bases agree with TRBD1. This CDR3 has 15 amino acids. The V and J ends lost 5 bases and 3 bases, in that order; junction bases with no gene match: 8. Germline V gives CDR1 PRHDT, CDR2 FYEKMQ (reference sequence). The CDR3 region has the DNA TGTGCCAGCAGCCGAGGGGGCCGTGGGACAGATACGCAGTATTTT. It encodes CASSRGGRGTDTQYF.

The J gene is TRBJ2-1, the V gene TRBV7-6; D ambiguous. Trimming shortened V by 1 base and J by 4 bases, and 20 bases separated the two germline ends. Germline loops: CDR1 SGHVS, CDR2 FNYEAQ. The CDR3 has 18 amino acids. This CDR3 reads CASSLGLGGSTVYNEQFF. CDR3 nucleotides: TGTGCCAGCAGCTTAGGTTTGGGCGGTTCAACCGTTTACAATGAGCAGTTCTTC. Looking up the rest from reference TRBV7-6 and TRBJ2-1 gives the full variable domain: GAGVSQSPRYKVTKRGQDVALRCDPISGHVSLYWYRQALGQGPEFLTYFNYEAQQDKSGLPNDRFSAERPEGSISTLTIQRTEQRDSAMYRCASSLGLGGSTVYNEQFFGPGTRLTVL.

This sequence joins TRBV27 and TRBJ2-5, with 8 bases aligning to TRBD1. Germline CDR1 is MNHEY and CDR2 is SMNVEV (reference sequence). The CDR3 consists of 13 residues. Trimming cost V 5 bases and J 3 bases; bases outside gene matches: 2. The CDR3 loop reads CASSPTGEETQYF. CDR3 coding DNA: TGTGCCAGCAGTCCGACAGGGGAAGAGACCCAGTACTTC.

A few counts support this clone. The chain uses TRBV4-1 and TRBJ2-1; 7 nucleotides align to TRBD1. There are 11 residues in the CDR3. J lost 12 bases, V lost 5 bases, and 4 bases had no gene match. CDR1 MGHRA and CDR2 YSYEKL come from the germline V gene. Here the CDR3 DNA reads TGCGCCAGCAGCACCCGACAGGGGCAGTTCTTC. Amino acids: CASSTRQGQFF.

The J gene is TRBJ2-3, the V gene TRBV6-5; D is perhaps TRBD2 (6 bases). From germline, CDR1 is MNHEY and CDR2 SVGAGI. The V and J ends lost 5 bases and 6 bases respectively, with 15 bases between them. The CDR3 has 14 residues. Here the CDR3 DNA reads TGTGCCAGCAGTGAAAGGGAGGAGTCGGATACGCAGTATTTT. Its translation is CASSEREESDTQYF.

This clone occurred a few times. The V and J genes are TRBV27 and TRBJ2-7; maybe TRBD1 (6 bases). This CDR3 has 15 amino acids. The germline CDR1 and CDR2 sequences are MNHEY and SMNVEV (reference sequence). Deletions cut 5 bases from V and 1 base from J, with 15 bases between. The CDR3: CASSHHRVRSYEQYF. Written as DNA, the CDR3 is TGTGCCAGCAGTCACCACAGGGTCCGGTCCTACGAGCAGTACTTC.

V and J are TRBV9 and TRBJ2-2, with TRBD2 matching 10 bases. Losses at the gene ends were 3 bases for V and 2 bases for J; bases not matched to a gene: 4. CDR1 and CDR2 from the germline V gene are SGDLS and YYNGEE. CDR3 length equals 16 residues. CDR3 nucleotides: TGTGCCAGCAGCGGTAGCGGGAGGTCCAACACCGGGGAGCTGTTTTTT. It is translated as CASSGSGRSNTGELFF.

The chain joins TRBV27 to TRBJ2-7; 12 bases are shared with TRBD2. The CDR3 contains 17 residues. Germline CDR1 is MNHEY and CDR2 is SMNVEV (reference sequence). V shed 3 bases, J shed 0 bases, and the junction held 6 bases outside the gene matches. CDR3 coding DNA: TGTGCCAGCAGTTTGTCGACTAGCGGGGGTCTCTCCTACGAGCAGTACTTC. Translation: CASSLSTSGGLSYEQYF.

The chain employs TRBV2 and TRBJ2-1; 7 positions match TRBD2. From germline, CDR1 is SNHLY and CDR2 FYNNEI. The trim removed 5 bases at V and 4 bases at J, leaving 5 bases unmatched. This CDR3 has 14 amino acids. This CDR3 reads CASSPGTTYNEQFF. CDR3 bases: TGTGCCAGCAGTCCCGGGACTACATACAATGAGCAGTTCTTC.

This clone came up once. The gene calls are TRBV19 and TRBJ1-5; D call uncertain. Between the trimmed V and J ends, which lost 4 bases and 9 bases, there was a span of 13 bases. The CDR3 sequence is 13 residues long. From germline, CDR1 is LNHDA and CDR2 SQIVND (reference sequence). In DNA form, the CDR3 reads TGTGCCAGTAGTAACGAGGGTTTGGGGCCCCAGCATTTT. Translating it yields CASSNEGLGPQHF.

As DNA, the CDR3 is TGCGCCAGCAGCCAGGTTCTAAGGGACAATCAGCCCCAGCATTTT. It codes for CASSQVLRDNQPQHF. The chain is built from TRBV4-3 and TRBJ1-5, with D uncertain. This CDR3 has 15 residues. The V end lost 3 bases, the J end lost 3 bases, and 12 bases lay between the germline ends. The germline CDR1 and CDR2 sequences are LGHNA and YSLEER.

DNA of the CDR3: TGCGCCAGCAGCCCTAAGCGCATAAGTACTGAAGCTTTCTTT. Encoded protein: CASSPKRISTEAFF. The V call is TRBV5-1, the J call TRBJ1-1, with D unclear. CDR3 length: 14 residues. Germline assignment: CDR1 SGHRS and CDR2 YFSETQ. V lost 4 bases and J 5 bases, leaving 15 bases between the germline ends.

The CDR3 reads CASENPTTGVPYEQYF. DNA of the CDR3: TGTGCCAGCGAAAATCCTACAACAGGGGTCCCCTACGAGCAGTACTTC. V gene TRBV11-2 combines with J gene TRBJ2-7; 7 bases match TRBD1. The CDR3 loop spans 16 amino acids. CDR1 and CDR2 from the germline V gene are SGHAT and FQNNGV. Trimming at V came to 8 bases and at J to 2 bases, leaving 15 bases not matched to a gene. The full variable domain, its missing parts supplied by reference TRBV11-2 and TRBJ2-7, is EAGVAQSPRYKIIEKRQSVAFWCNPISGHATLYWYQQILGQGPKLLIQFQNNGVVDDSQLPKDRFSAERLKGVDSTLKIQPAKLEDSAVYLCASENPTTGVPYEQYFGPGTRLTVT.

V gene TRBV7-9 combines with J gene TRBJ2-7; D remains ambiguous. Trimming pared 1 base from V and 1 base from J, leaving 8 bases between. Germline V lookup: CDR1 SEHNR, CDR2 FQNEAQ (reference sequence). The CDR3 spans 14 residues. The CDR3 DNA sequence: TGTGCCAGCAGCTTAGACGGCAGGTCCTACGAGCAGTACTTC. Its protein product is CASSLDGRSYEQYF.

The CDR3 DNA follows: TGTGCCAGCAGTTACTCCCTTACAGCCGTCTCCTACGAGCAGTACTTC. This translates into CASSYSLTAVSYEQYF. This chain connects TRBV6-5 to TRBJ2-7; D not certain. Germline V CDR1 and CDR2: MNHEY, SVGAGI. The CDR3 is made up of 16 amino acids. V lost 0 bases and J 0 bases, leaving 12 bases between the germline ends.

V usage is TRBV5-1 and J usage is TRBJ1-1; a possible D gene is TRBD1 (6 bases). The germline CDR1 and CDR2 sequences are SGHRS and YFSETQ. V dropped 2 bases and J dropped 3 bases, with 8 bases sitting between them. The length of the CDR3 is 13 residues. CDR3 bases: TGCGCCAGCAGCTTCAGGACAGACACTGAAGCTTTCTTT. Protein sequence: CASSFRTDTEAFF.

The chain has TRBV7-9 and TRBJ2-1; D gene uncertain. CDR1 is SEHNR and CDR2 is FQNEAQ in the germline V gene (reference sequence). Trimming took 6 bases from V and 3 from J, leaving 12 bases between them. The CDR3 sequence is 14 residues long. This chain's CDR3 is CASSRAAIYNEQFF. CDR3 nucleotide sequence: TGTGCCAGCAGTAGGGCGGCCATCTACAATGAGCAGTTCTTC.

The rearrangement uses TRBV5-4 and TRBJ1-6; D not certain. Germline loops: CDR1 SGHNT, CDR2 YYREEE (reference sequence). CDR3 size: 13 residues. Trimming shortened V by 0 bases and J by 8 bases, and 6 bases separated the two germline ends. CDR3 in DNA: TGTGCCAGCAGCTTGGGTTGGGATTCACCCCTCCACTTT. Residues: CASSLGWDSPLHF.

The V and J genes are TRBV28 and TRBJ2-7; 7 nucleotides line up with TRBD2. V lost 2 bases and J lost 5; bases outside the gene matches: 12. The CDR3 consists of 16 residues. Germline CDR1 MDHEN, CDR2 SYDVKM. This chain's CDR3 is CASSLIPAGASNEQYF. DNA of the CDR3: TGTGCCAGCAGTTTAATTCCGGCGGGAGCGTCTAACGAGCAGTACTTC.